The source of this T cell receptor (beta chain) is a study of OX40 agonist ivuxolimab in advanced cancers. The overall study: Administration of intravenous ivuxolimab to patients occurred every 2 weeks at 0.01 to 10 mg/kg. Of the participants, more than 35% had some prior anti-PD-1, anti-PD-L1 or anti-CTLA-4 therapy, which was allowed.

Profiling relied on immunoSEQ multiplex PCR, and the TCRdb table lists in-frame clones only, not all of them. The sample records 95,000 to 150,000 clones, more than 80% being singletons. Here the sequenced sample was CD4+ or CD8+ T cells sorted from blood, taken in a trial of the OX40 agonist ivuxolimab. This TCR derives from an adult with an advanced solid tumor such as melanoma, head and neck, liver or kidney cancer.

In nucleotides, the CDR3 is TGTGCCAGCATCCTAGGGACCGGGATGGGGGAGCAGTACTTC. Translated, it gives CASILGTGMGEQYF. The J gene is TRBJ2-7, the V gene TRBV28, with D tentatively TRBD1 or TRBD2 (5 bases each). This CDR3 is 14 amino acids long. The germline V gene has CDR1 MDHEN and CDR2 SYDVKM. Trimming pared 7 bases from V and 7 bases from J, leaving 20 bases between.